The clone carrying this T cell receptor (beta chain) rates as medium-sized. What it recognizes is unknown. Study findings and constraints: The larger cohort examined one V-J beta rearrangement, not whole repertoires.

Semi-nested PCR with Nested Universal Primer A followed constant-region reverse priming of full-length variable regions. In TCRdb, the 5' RACE reads were re-called with MiXCR into one record per CDR3 protein. Of about 46,000 distinct CDR3 sequences in the sample, 25% to 30% were seen once. This CDR3 comprises 15 residues. V was clipped by 6 bases and J by 0 bases, with 14 bases between them. Germline CDR1 reads MNHEY; CDR2 reads SVGAGI. Purified naive CD4+ T cells were depleted of CD25+ Tregs. The sequencing sample was made of naive CD4+ T cells sorted from blood. Described subset: naive CD4+ T cells, CD4+CD45RA+CD25-. This chain links TRBV6-5 with TRBJ1-1, with D possibly being TRBD1 (6 bases). The sequence came from a female donor with breast cancer. The CDR3: CASSRYGTLNTEAFF. The CDR3 DNA sequence: TGTGCCAGCAGCCGCTATGGGACACTGAACACTGAAGCTTTCTTT.